Below are 20 T cell receptor beta chains sequenced from a single sample in a study of blood T cell repertoires in COVID-19. The repertoire was sequenced with immunoSEQ multiplex PCR; TCRdb's copy has only in-frame clones and lacks some. This table has nearly 350,000 clones, 85% to 90% appearing once. Sequencing was carried out using peripheral blood. The receptors were sampled from a woman in her 70s with COVID-19, enrolled during active disease.

The chain has TRBV5-1 and TRBJ2-2, with 7 bases that match TRBD1. Unmatched junction bases numbered 6, after V lost 9 bases and J lost 4 bases. Germline V lookup: CDR1 SGHRS, CDR2 YFSETQ. The CDR3 has 13 amino acids. The CDR3 reads CATQSGGTGELFF. CDR3 DNA sequence: TGCGCCACCCAGTCAGGGGGCACCGGGGAGCTGTTTTTT.

The count of this clone is one. The chain combines TRBV23-1 with TRBJ1-6; TRBD1 matches at 8 bases. TRBV23-1 is annotated as an ORF whose role is uncertain. This CDR3 has 15 residues. The ends lost 3 bases at V and 9 bases at J; junction bases unmatched: 7. The CDR3 loop is CASSHQDRVISPLHF. In nucleotides, the CDR3 is TGCGCCAGCAGTCACCAGGACAGGGTAATTTCACCCCTCCACTTT.

The chain couples TRBV4-1 to TRBJ1-2; D is unclear. V gave up 0 bases and J gave up 3 bases, with 5 bases separating them. Looked up from germline, CDR1 is MGHRA and CDR2 is YSYEKL. This CDR3 has 13 residues. CDR3 amino acids: CASSQELDYGYTF. The CDR3 DNA reads as TGCGCCAGCAGCCAAGAACTAGACTATGGCTACACCTTC.

The chain links TRBV6-1 to TRBJ1-5; no definite D call. The CDR3 spans 14 residues. The V gene lost 2 bases and the J gene lost 5 bases, with 10 bases spanning the gap. Germline CDR1 and CDR2: MNHNS and SASEGT. CDR3 coding DNA: TGTGCCAGCAGTGAAACGCGGGCCCATCAGCCCCAGCATTTT. Encoded protein: CASSETRAHQPQHF.

This sequence joins TRBV19 and TRBJ2-7; 8 bases align to TRBD1. From germline, CDR1 is LNHDA and CDR2 SQIVND (reference sequence). There are 15 residues in the CDR3. Trimming took 5 bases from V and 2 from J; bases not matched to a gene: 8. The DNA for the CDR3 is TGTGCCAGTAGTCCGGCAGGGGGCGGACCCTACGAGCAGTACTTC. This translates into CASSPAGGGPYEQYF.

The rearrangement links TRBV12-3 or TRBV12-4 to TRBJ1-1; D unresolved. The CDR3 runs 12 residues. Trimming shortened V by 6 bases and J by 5 bases, and 10 bases separated the two germline ends. The CDR3 sequence: CASSRAGTEAFF. The CDR3 nucleotides are TGTGCCAGCAGCAGAGCGGGTACTGAAGCTTTCTTT.

The chain combines TRBV6-5 with TRBJ1-4, with 8 positions matching TRBD1. The V and J ends lost 7 bases and 7 bases, in that order; junction bases with no gene match: 8. The CDR3 is made up of 14 amino acids. Germline V lookup: CDR1 MNHEY, CDR2 SVGAGI. The CDR3 sequence: CASNPTGVGEKLFF. The CDR3 nucleotides are TGTGCCAGCAACCCGACAGGGGTGGGTGAAAAACTGTTTTTT.

V and J are TRBV5-4 and TRBJ1-2; D unresolved. Between the trimmed V and J ends, which lost 0 bases and 2 bases, there was a span of 23 bases. The CDR3 length is 19 residues. The germline V gene encodes CDR1 SGHNT and CDR2 YYREEE (reference sequence). CDR3: CASSLVFLLSRGPNYGYTF. CDR3 bases: TGTGCCAGCAGCTTGGTTTTTCTGTTATCGCGGGGTCCCAACTATGGCTACACCTTC.

The J gene is TRBJ1-1, the V gene TRBV29-1; D might be TRBD1 (5 bases). This CDR3 is built from 13 residues. From germline, CDR1 is SQVTM and CDR2 ANQGSEA. Trimming left V 4 bases short and J 5 bases short, with 14 bases between. The CDR3: CSVAGKGLTEAFF. CDR3 bases: TGCAGCGTTGCGGGTAAGGGGCTGACTGAAGCTTTCTTT.

A few counts support this clone. The CDR3 loop reads CSVHRGNTEAFF. As DNA, the CDR3 is TGCAGCGTTCACAGGGGGAACACTGAAGCTTTCTTT. The chain employs TRBV29-1 and TRBJ1-1, with 7 bases that match TRBD1. V gave up 5 bases and J gave up 1 base; unmatched junction bases: 1. The germline gives CDR1 SQVTM, CDR2 ANQGSEA. The CDR3 extends over 12 amino acids.

The rearrangement joins TRBV12-2 to TRBJ2-5; the D call TRBD2 from the table was never checked on the DNA. TRBV12-2 is listed as a pseudogene. CDR3 size: 17 residues. The CDR3 sequence: CASRLAYLPGGRETQYF. The CDR3 region has the DNA TGTGCAAGTCGCTTAGCGTATCTCCCGGGGGGGAGAGAGACCCAGTACTTC.

The V and J genes are TRBV30 and TRBJ1-1, with D unclear. The CDR3 totals 13 residues. V lost 3 bases and J 1 base, leaving 9 bases between the germline ends. Germline CDR1 GTSNPN, CDR2 SVGIG (reference sequence). The CDR3 nucleotides read TGTGCCTGGAGGGACTCAGGGAACACTGAAGCTTTCTTT. Translating gives CAWRDSGNTEAFF.

V usage is TRBV12-3 or TRBV12-4 and J usage is TRBJ1-2; D gene uncertain. The CDR3 runs 13 residues. The germline V and J ends were trimmed by 5 bases and 8 bases, with 15 bases remaining between them. This CDR3 reads CASSPQRERGYTF. The CDR3 DNA follows: TGTGCCAGCAGTCCGCAAAGGGAGAGAGGCTACACCTTC.

The gene calls are TRBV4-3 and TRBJ1-2; 8 bases agree with TRBD1. CDR3 length equals 13 residues. The germline V gene encodes CDR1 LGHNA and CDR2 YSLEER. V dropped 2 bases and J dropped 5; count of bases not matched to a gene: 1. The CDR3 bases are TGCGCCAGCAGCCAACAGGGGGCATATGGCTACACCTTC. Protein: CASSQQGAYGYTF.

J is TRBJ1-4 and V is TRBV27, with D uncertain. From germline, CDR1 is MNHEY and CDR2 SMNVEV (reference sequence). With 5 bases removed from V and 5 bases from J, the gap between germline ends came to 15 bases. The CDR3 sequence is 15 residues long. The CDR3 sequence is CASSPPPGRNEKLFF. CDR3 DNA sequence: TGTGCCAGCAGTCCACCTCCGGGGAGGAATGAAAAACTGTTTTTT.

The chain joins TRBV24-1 to TRBJ1-2; 9 bases match TRBD1. Germline loops: CDR1 KGHDR, CDR2 SFDVKD. Trimming removed 5 bases from V and 5 bases from J; junction bases left unmatched: 5. This CDR3 has 14 amino acids. The CDR3 reads CATSGWDREYGYTF. The CDR3 DNA reads TGTGCCACCAGTGGTTGGGACAGGGAATATGGCTACACCTTC.

The chain links TRBV7-9 to TRBJ1-1, with D maybe TRBD1 (5 bases). This CDR3 contains 13 residues. V shed 7 bases and J shed 1 base, with 10 bases lying between them. Germline-derived CDR1 and CDR2 are SEHNR and FQNEAQ (reference sequence). The CDR3 nucleotides are TGTGCCAGCACCCTGACAGCGAACACTGAAGCTTTCTTT. Protein sequence: CASTLTANTEAFF.

The J gene is TRBJ1-3, the V gene TRBV14; TRBD1 agrees at 10 bases. Germline values: CDR1 SGHDN, CDR2 FVKESK. CDR3 size: 17 residues. The V and J ends lost 3 bases and 0 bases, in that order; junction bases with no gene match: 5. CDR3 nucleotide sequence: TGTGCCAGCAGCCACTTGACAGGGGGCACCTCTGGAAACACCATATATTTT. Residues: CASSHLTGGTSGNTIYF.

The chain employs TRBV23-1 and TRBJ1-2, with unresolved D. TRBV23-1 is recorded as an ORF, its role being uncertain. This CDR3 is 14 amino acids long. The V gene lost 4 bases and the J gene lost 2 bases, with 11 bases spanning the gap. CDR3 coding DNA: TGCGCCAGCAGTCTGCCGCCGGGGAACTATGGCTACACCTTC. It is translated as CASSLPPGNYGYTF.

The chain links TRBV12-5 to TRBJ1-1; 8 bases align to TRBD1. Trimming removed 6 bases from V and 3 bases from J; junction bases left unmatched: 9. Germline V gives CDR1 LGHNT, CDR2 FRNRAP. This CDR3 has 15 amino acids. The CDR3: CASGLIQGDYTEAFF. The DNA for the CDR3 is TGTGCTAGTGGCCTTATACAGGGGGACTACACTGAAGCTTTCTTT.